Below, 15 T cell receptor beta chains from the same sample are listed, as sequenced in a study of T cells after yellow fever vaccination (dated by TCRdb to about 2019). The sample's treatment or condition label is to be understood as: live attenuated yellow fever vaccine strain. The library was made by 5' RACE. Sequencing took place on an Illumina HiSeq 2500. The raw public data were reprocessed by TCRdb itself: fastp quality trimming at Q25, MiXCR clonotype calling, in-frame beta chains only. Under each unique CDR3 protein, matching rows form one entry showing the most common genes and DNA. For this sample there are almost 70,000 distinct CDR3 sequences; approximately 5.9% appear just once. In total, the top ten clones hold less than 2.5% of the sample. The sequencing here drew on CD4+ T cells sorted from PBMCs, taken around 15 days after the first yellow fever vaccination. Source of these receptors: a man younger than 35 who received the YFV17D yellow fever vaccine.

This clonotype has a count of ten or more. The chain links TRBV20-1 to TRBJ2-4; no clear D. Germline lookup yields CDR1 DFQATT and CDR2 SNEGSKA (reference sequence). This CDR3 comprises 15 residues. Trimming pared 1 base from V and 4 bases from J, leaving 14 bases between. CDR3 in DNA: TGCAGTGCTAGAGGCCTCCGTGGCCAGAAAAACATTCAGTACTTC. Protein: CSARGLRGQKNIQYF.

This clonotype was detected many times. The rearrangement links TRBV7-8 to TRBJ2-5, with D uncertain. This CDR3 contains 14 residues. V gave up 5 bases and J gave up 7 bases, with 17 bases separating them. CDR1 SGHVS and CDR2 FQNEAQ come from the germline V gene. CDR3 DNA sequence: TGTGCCAGCAGCCAACGCCGTACGCCTGGGACCCAGTACTTC. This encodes CASSQRRTPGTQYF.

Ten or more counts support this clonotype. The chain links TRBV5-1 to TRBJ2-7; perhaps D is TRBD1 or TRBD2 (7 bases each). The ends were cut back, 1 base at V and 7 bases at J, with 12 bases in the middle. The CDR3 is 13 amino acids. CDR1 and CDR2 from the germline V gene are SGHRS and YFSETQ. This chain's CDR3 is CASSLIRGGEQYV. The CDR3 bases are TGCGCCAGCAGCTTGATCAGGGGGGGGGAGCAGTACGTC.

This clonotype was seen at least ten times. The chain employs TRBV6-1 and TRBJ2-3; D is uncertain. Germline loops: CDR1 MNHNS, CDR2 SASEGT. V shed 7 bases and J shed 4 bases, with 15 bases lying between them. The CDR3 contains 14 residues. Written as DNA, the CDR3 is TGTGCCAGCACGCCTCGTGTGCCCCCAGATACGCAGTATTTT. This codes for CASTPRVPPDTQYF.

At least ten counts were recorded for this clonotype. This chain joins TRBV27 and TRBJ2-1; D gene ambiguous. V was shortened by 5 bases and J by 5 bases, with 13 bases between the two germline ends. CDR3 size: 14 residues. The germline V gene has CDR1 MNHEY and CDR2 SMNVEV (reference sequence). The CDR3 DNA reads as TGTGCCAGCAGTCCCCGGATCGCAAACAATGAGCAGTTCTTC. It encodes CASSPRIANNEQFF.

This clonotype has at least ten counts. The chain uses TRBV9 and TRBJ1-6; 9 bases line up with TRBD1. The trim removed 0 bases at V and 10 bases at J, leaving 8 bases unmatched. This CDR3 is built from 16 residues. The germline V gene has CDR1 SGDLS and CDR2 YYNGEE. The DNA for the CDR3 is TGTGCCAGCAGCGTAGCTGCCGGGACAGGGAGGTCACCCCTCCACTTT. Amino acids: CASSVAAGTGRSPLHF.

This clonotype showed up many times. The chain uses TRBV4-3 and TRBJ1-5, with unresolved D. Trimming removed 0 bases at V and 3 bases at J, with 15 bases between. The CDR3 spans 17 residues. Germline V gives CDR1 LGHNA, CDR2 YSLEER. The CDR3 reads CASSQESAGGNNQPQHF. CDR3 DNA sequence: TGCGCCAGCAGCCAAGAGTCGGCAGGCGGTAACAATCAGCCCCAGCATTTT.

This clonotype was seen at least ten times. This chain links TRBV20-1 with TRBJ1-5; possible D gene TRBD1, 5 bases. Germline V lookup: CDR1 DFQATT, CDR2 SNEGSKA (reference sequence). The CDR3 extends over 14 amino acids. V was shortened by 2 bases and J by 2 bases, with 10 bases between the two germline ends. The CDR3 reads CSARQGGGNQPQHF. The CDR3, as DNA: TGCAGTGCTAGACAGGGTGGGGGCAATCAGCCCCAGCATTTT.

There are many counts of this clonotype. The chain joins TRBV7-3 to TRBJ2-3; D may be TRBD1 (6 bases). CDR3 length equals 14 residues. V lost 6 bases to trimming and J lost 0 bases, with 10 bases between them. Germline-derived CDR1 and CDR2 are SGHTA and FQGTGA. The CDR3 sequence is CASRSGVSTDTQYF. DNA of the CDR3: TGTGCCAGCAGATCAGGGGTTAGCACAGATACGCAGTATTTT.

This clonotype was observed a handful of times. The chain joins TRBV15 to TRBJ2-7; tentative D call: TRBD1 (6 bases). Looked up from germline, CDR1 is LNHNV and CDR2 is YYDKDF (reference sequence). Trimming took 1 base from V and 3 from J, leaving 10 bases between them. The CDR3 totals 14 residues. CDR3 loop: CATSRGNRVYEQYV. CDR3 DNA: TGTGCCACCAGCAGAGGAAACAGGGTCTACGAGCAGTACGTC.

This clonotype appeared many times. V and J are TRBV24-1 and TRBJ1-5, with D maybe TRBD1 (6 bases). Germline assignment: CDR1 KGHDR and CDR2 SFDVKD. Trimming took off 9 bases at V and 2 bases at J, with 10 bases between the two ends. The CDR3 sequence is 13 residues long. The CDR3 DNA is TGTGCCACCGGTTCAGGGGGCAATCAGCCCCAGCATTTT. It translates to CATGSGGNQPQHF.

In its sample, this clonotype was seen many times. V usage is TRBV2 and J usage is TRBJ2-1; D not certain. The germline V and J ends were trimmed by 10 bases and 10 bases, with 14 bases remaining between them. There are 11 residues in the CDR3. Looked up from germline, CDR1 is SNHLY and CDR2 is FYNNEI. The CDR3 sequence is CANSLTREQFF. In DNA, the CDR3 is TGTGCCAATTCACTAACGCGAGAGCAGTTCTTC.

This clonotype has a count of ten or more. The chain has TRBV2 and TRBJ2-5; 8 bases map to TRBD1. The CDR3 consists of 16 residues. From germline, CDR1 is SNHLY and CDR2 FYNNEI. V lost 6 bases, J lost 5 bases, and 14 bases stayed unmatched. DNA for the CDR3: TGTGCCAGCAGCCCATTTGGACAGGGCTCCGCCGAGACCCAGTACTTC. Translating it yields CASSPFGQGSAETQYF.

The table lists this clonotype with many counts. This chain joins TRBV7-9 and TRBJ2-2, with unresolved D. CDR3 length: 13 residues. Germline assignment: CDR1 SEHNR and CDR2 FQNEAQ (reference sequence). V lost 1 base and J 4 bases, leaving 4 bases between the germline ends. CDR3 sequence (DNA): TGTGCCAGCAGCTTAGATCGCACCGGGGAGCTGTTTTTT. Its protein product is CASSLDRTGELFF.

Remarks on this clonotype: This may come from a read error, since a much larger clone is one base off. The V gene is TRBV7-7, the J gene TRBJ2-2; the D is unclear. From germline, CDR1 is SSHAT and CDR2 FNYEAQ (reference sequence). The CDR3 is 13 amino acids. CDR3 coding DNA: TGTGCTAGCAGCCCTACCCGGGTCGGGGAGCTGTTTTTT. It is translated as CASSPTRVGELFF.